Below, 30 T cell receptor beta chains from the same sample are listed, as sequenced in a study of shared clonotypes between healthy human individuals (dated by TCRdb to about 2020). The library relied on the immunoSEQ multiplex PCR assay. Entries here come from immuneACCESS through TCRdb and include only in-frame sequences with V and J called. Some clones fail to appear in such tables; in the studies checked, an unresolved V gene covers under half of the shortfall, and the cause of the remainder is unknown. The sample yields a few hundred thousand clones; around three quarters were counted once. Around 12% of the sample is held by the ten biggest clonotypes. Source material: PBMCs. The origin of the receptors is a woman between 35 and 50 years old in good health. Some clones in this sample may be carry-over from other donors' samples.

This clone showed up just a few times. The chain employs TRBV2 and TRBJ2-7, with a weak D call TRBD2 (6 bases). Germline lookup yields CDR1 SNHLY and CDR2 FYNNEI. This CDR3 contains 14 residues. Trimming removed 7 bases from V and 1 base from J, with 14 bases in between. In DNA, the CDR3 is TGTGCCAGCAATCGGCCGGGACTGTCCTACGAGCAGTACTTC. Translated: CASNRPGLSYEQYF.

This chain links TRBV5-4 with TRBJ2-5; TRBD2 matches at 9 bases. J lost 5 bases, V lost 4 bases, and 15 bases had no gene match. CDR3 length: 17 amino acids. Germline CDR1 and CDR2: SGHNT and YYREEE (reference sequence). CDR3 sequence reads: CASSLRGRGQVVETQYF. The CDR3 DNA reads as TGTGCCAGCAGCCTACGCGGGAGGGGGCAGGTTGTGGAGACCCAGTACTTC.

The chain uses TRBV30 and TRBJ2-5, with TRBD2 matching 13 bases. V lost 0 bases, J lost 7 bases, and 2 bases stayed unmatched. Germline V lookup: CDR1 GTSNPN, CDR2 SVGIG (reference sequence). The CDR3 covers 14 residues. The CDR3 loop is CAWSVGLAGATQYF. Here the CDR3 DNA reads TGTGCCTGGAGTGTAGGACTAGCGGGAGCGACCCAGTACTTC.

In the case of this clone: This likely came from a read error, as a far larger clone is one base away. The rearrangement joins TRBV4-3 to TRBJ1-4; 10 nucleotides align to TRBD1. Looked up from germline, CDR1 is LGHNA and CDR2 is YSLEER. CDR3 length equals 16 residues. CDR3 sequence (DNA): TGCGCCGGCAGCCAAGATCTTGGGACAGGGGCCGAAAAACTGTTTTTT. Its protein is CAGSQDLGTGAEKLFF.

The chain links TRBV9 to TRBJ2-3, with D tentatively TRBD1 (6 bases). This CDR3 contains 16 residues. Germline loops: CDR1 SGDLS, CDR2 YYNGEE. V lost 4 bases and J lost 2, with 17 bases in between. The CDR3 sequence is CASSPTGSETTDTQYF. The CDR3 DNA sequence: TGTGCCAGCAGCCCGACAGGATCCGAAACCACAGATACGCAGTATTTT.

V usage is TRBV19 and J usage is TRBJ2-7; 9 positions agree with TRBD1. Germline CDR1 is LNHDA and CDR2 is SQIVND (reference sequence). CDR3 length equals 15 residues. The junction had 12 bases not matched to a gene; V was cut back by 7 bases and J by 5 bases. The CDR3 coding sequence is TGTGCCAGTACCTACAACCGGGACAGGGTCCACGAGCAGTACTTC. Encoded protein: CASTYNRDRVHEQYF.

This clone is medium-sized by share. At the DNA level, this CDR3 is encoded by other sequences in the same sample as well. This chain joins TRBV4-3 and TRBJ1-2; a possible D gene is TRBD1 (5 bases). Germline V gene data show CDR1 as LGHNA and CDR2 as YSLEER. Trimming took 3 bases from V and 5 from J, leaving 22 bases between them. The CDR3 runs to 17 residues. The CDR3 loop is CASSHIPTGVMGYGYTF. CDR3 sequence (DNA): TGCGCCAGCAGCCACATCCCGACGGGGGTCATGGGGTATGGCTACACCTTC.

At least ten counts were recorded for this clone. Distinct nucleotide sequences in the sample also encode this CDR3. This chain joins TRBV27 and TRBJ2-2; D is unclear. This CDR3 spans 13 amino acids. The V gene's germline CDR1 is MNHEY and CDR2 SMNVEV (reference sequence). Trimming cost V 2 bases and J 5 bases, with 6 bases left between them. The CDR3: CASSLMETGELFF. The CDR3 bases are TGTGCCAGCAGTTTAATGGAAACCGGGGAGCTGTTTTTT.

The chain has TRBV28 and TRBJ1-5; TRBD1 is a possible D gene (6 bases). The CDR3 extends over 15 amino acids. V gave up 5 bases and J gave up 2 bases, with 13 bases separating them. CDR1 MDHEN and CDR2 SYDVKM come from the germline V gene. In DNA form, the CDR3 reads TGTGCCAGCAGTCCAACTTCAGGGGGCAATCAGCCCCAGCATTTT. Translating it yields CASSPTSGGNQPQHF.

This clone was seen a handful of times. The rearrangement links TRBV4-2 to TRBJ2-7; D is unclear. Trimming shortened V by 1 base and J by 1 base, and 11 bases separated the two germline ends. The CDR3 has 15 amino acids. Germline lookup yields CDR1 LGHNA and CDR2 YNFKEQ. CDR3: CASSQVLSESYEQYF. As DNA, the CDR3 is TGTGCCAGCAGCCAAGTTTTAAGCGAGTCCTACGAGCAGTACTTC.

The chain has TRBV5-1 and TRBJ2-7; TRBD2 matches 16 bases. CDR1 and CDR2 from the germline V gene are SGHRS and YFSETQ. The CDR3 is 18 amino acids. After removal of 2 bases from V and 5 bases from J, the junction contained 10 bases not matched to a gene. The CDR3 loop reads CASSFDTGTSGRGHEQYF. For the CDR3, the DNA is TGCGCCAGCAGCTTCGATACCGGGACTAGCGGGAGGGGCCACGAGCAGTACTTC.

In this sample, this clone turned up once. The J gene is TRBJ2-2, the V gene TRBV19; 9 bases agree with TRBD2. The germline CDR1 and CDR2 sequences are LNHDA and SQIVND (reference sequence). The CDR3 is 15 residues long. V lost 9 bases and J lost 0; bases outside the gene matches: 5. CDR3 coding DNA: TGTGCCAGCACGATAGCGGGAGCGAACACCGGGGAGCTGTTTTTT. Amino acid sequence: CASTIAGANTGELFF.

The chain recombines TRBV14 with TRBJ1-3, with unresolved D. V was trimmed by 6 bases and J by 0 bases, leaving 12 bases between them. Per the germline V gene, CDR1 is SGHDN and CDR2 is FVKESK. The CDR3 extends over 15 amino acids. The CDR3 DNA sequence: TGTGCCAGCAGTCCACTTCTGAGCTCTGGAAACACCATATATTTT. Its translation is CASSPLLSSGNTIYF.

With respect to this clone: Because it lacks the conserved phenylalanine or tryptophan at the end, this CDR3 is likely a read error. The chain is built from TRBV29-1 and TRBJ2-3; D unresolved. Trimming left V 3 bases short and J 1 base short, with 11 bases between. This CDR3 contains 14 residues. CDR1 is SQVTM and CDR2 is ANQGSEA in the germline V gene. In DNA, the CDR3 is TGCAGCGTTGATTCCCCTACGGGCACAGATACGCAGTATTCT. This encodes CSVDSPTGTDTQYS.

DNA for the CDR3: TGTGCCAGCAGCTTAAGAGGGGGTCTTGGCACAGATACGCAGTATTTT. It is translated as CASSLRGGLGTDTQYF. The chain couples TRBV11-3 to TRBJ2-3, with D perhaps TRBD1 (6 bases). V was shortened by 2 bases and J by 1 base, with 13 bases between the two germline ends. CDR1 is SGHNT and CDR2 is YENEEA in the germline V gene. This CDR3 has 16 residues.

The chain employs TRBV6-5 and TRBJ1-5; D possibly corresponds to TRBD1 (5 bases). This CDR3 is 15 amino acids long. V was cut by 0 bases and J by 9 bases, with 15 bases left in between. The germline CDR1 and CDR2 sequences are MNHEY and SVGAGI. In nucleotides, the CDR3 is TGTGCCAGCAGTTACTCGAGACAGTACCTCTGGCCCCAGCATTTT. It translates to CASSYSRQYLWPQHF.

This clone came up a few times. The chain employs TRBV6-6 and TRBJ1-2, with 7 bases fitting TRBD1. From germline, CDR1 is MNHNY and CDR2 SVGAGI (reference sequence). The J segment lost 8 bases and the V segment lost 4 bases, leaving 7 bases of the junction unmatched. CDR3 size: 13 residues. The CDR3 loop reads CASSSNRGGGYTF. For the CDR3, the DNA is TGTGCCAGCAGTTCGAACAGGGGTGGGGGCTACACCTTC.

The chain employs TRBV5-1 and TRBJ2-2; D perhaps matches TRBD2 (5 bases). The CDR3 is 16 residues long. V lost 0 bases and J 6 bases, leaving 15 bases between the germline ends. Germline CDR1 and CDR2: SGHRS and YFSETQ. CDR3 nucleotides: TGCGCCAGCAGCTTGGACCTAGCCTACTCTTCCGGGGAGCTGTTTTTT. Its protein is CASSLDLAYSSGELFF.

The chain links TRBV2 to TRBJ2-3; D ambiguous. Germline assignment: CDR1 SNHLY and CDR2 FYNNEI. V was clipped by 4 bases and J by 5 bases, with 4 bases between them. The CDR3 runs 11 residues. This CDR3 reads CASSVQDTQYF. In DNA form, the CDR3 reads TGTGCCAGCAGTGTCCAAGATACGCAGTATTTT. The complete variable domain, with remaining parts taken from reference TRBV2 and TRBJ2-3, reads EPEVTQTPSHQVTQMGQEVILRCVPISNHLYFYWYRQILGQKVEFLVSFYNNEISEKSEIFDDQFSVERPDGSNFTLKIRSTKLEDSAMYFCASSVQDTQYFGPGTRLTVL.

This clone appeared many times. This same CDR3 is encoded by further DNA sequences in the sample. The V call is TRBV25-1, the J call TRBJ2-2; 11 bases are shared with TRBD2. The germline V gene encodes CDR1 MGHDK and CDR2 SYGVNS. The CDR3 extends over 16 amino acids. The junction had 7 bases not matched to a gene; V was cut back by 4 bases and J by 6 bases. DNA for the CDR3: TGTGCCAGCAGTGGTCGACTAGCGGGATATGCCGGGGAGCTGTTTTTT. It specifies CASSGRLAGYAGELFF.

CDR3 sequence reads: CASSLVDRDHYSPYNEQFF. The CDR3 bases are TGTGCCAGCAGTTTAGTCGACAGGGACCATTACTCTCCGTACAATGAGCAGTTCTTC. The chain combines TRBV6-8 with TRBJ2-1; 7 bases fit TRBD1. The CDR3 consists of 19 residues. The J segment lost 4 bases and the V segment lost 4 bases, leaving 19 bases of the junction unmatched. The germline gives CDR1 MNHGY, CDR2 SAAAGT.

In nucleotides, the CDR3 is TGTGCCAGCAGGGAGATGATGAACACTGAAGCTTTCTTT. It specifies CASREMMNTEAFF. The chain carries TRBV2 and TRBJ1-1; D unresolved. Germline values: CDR1 SNHLY, CDR2 FYNNEI. Deletions cut 6 bases from V and 0 bases from J, with 8 bases between. The CDR3 sequence is 13 residues long.

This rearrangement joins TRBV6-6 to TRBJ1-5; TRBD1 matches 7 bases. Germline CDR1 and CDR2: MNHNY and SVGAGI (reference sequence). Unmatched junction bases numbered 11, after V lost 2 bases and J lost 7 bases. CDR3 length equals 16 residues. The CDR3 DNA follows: TGTGCCAGCAGTTACGGGGGGACAGTCAGCGGGCAGCCCCAGCATTTT. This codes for CASSYGGTVSGQPQHF.

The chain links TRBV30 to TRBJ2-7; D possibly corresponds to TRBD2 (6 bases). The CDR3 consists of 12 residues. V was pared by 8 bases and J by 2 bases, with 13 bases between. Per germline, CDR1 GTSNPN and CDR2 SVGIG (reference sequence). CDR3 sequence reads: CATGTAAYEQYF. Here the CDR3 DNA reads TGTGCCACCGGGACTGCGGCCTACGAGCAGTACTTC.

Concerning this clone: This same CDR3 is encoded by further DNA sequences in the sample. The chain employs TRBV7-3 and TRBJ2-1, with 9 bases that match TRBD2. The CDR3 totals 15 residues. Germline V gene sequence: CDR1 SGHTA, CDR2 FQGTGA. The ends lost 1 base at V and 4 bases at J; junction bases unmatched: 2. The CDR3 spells CASSLRLAGYNEQFF. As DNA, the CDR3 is TGTGCCAGCAGCTTAAGGCTAGCGGGATACAATGAGCAGTTCTTC.

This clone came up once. The CDR3 DNA follows: TGTGCCTGGAGTGTACTCGTGTCGAGCACAGATACGCAGTATTTT. Translated, it gives CAWSVLVSSTDTQYF. The rearrangement joins TRBV30 to TRBJ2-3, with D hard to call. The V end lost 0 bases, the J end lost 0 bases, and 10 bases lay between the germline ends. The CDR3 sequence is 15 residues long. The germline gives CDR1 GTSNPN, CDR2 SVGIG (reference sequence).

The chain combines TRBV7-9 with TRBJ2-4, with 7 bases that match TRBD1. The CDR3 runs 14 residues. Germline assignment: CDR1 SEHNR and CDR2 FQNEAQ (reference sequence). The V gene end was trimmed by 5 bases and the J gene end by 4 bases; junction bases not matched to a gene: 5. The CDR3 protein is CASSHPGQKNIQYF. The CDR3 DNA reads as TGTGCCAGCAGCCATCCGGGACAGAAAAACATTCAGTACTTC.

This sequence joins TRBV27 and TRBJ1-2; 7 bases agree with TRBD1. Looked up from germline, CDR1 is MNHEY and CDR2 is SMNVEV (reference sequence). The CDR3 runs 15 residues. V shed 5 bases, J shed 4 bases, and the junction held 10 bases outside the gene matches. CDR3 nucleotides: TGTGCCAGCAGTCCGGCACAGGGGAGCTTCTATGGCTACACCTTC. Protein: CASSPAQGSFYGYTF.

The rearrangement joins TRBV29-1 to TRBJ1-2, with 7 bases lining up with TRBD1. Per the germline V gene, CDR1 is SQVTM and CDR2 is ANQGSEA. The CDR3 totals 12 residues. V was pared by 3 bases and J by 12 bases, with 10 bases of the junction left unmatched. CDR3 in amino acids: CSVDRDRVGNTF. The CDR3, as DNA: TGCAGCGTTGATAGAGACAGGGTCGGTAACACCTTC.

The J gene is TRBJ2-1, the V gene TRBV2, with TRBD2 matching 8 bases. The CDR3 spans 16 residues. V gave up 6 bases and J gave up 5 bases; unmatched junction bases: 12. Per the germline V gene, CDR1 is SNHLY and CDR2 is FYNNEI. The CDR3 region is CASRAETSVSNNEQFF. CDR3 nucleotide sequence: TGTGCCAGCAGAGCCGAGACTAGCGTATCTAACAATGAGCAGTTCTTC.